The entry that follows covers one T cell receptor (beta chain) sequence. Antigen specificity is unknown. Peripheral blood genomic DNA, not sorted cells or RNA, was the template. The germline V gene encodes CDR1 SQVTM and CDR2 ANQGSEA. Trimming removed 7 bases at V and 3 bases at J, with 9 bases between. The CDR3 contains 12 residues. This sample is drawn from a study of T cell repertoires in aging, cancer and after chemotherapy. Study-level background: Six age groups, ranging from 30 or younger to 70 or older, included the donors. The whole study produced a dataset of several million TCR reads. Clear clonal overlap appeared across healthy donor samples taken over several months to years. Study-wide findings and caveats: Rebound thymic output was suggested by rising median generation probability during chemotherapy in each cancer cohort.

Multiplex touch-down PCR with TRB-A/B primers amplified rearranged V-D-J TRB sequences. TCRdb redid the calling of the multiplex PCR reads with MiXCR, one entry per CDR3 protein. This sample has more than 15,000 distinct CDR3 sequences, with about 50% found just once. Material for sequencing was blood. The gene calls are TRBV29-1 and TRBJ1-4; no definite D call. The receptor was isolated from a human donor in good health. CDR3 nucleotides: TGCAGCGCCGAAGCAGCTAATGAAAAACTGTTTTTT. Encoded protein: CSAEAANEKLFF.